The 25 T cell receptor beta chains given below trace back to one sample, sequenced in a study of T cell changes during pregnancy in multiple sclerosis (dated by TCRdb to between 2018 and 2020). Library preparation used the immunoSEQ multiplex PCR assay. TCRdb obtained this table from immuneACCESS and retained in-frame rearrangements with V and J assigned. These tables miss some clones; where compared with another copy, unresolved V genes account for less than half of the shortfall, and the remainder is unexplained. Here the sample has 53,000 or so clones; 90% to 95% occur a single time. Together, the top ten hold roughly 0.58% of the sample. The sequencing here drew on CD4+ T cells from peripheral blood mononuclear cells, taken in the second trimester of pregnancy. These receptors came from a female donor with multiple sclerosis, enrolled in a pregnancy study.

CDR3 nucleotides: TGTGCCGGACAATGGGACAGGGGAGGAGGGGAGCTGTTTTTT. Its protein is CAGQWDRGGGELFF. The rearrangement joins TRBV6-1 to TRBJ2-2, with 10 nucleotides matching TRBD1. V dropped 11 bases and J dropped 8; count of bases not matched to a gene: 11. The V gene's germline CDR1 is MNHNS and CDR2 SASEGT. This CDR3 is 14 amino acids long.

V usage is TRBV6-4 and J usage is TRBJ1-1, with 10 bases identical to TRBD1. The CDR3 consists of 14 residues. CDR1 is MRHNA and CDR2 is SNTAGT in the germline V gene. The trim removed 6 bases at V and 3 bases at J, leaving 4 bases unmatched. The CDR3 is CASSRTGGDTEAFF. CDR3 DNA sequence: TGTGCCAGCAGCAGGACAGGGGGGGACACTGAAGCTTTCTTT.

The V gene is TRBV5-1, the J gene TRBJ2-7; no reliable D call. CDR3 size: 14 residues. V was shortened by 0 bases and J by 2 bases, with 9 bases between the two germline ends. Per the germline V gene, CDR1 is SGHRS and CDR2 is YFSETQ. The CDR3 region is CASSLEHRAYEQYF. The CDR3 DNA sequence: TGCGCCAGCAGCTTGGAACATCGGGCCTACGAGCAGTACTTC.

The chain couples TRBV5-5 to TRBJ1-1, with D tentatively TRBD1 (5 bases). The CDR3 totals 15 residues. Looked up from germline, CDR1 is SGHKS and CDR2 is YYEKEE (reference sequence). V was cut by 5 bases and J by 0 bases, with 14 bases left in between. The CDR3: CASRLQNRLNTEAFF. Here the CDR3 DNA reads TGTGCCAGCAGATTGCAAAACAGGTTGAACACTGAAGCTTTCTTT.

The CDR3 is CASSLALQFGYTF. In DNA, the CDR3 is TGTGCCAGCAGCTTAGCGCTGCAGTTTGGCTACACCTTC. V gene TRBV7-8 combines with J gene TRBJ1-2; no clear D. This CDR3 contains 13 residues. Germline assignment: CDR1 SGHVS and CDR2 FQNEAQ. V was cut by 0 bases and J by 7 bases, with 9 bases left in between.

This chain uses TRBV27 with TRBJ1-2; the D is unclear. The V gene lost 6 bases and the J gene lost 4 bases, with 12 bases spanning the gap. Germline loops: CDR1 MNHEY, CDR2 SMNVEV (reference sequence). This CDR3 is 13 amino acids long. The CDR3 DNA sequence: TGTGCCAGCAGACTTGGACTACGCTATGGCTACACCTTC. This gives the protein CASRLGLRYGYTF.

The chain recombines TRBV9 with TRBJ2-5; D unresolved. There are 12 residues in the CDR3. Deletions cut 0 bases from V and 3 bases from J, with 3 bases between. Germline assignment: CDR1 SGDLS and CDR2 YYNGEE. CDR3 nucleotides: TGTGCCAGCAGCGTAGTAGAAGAGACCCAGTACTTC. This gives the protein CASSVVEETQYF.

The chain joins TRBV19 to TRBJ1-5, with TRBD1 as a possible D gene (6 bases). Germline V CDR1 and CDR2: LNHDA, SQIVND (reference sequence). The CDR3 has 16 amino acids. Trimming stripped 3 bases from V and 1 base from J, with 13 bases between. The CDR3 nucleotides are TGTGCCAGTAGTATTTCCGGGACACCAAGCAATCAGCCCCAGCATTTT. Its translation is CASSISGTPSNQPQHF.

The chain's CDR3 is CASSLGLAGVNEQFF. Written as DNA, the CDR3 is TGTGCCAGCAGCCTGGGACTAGCGGGCGTCAATGAGCAGTTCTTC. The chain combines TRBV6-1 with TRBJ2-1, with TRBD2 matching 12 bases. Germline V gene data show CDR1 as MNHNS and CDR2 as SASEGT. The CDR3 contains 15 residues. The V and J ends lost 6 bases and 6 bases, in that order; junction bases with no gene match: 6.

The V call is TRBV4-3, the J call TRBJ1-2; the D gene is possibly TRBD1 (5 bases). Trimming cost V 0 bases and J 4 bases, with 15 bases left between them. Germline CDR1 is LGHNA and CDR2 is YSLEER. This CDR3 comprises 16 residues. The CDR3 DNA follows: TGCGCCAGCAGCCAAGATTCCGGGGGGAGCAGCTATGGCTACACCTTC. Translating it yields CASSQDSGGSSYGYTF.

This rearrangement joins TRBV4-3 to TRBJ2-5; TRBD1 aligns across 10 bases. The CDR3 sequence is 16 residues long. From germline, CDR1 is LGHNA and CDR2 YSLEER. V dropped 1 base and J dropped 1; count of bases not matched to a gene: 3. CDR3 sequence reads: CASSQGDRGSQETQYF. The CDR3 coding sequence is TGCGCCAGCAGCCAAGGGGACAGGGGTTCCCAAGAGACCCAGTACTTC.

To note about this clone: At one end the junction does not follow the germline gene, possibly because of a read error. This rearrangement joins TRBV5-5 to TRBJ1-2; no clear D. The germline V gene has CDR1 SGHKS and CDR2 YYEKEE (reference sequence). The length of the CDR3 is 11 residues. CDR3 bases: TGTGCCAGCAGCTTTCGCGACAAGGAAGACTTC. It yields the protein CASSFRDKEDF.

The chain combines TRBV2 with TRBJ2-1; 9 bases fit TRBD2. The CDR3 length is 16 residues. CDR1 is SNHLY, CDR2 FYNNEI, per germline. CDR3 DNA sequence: TGTGTCACGGGCGGCGGGGGGGCTAAGTTCTACAATGAGCAGTTCTTC. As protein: CVTGGGGAKFYNEQFF.

In DNA form, the CDR3 reads TGTGCCAGCAGCGCTCAGGGTTGGTCGGGCGGGGGGGCCCCGGAGACCCAGTACTTC. This sequence encodes CASSAQGWSGGGAPETQYF. V gene TRBV5-4 combines with J gene TRBJ2-5; 9 positions match TRBD2. Germline lookup yields CDR1 SGHNT and CDR2 YYREEE (reference sequence). The CDR3 is 19 amino acids. Trimming removed 4 bases from V and 5 bases from J; junction bases left unmatched: 21.

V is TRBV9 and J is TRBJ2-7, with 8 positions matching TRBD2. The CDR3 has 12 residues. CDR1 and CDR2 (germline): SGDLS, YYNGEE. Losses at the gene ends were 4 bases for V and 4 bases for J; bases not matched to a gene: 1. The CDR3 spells CASSSGGYEQYF. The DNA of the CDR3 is TGTGCCAGCAGCTCGGGGGGGTACGAGCAGTACTTC.

In DNA form, the CDR3 reads TGTGCCAGCAGCTTGGTTGGTCAGGGTACCTCACCCCTCCACTTT. This sequence encodes CASSLVGQGTSPLHF. The chain joins TRBV5-4 to TRBJ1-6; tentatively, D is TRBD1 (5 bases). V gave up 0 bases and J gave up 10 bases, with 14 bases separating them. Germline V lookup: CDR1 SGHNT, CDR2 YYREEE (reference sequence). The CDR3 contains 15 residues.

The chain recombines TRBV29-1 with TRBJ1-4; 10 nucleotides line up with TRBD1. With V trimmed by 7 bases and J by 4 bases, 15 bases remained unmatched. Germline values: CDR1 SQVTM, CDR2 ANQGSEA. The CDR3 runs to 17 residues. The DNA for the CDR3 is TGCAGCGGGGGGCAAGGGACAGGGGTTCGAGTTAATGAAAAACTGTTTTTT. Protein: CSGGQGTGVRVNEKLFF.

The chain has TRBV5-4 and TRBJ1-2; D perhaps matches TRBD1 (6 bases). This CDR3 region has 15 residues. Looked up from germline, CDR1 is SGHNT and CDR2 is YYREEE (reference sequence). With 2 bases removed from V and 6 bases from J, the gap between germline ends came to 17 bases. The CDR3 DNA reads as TGTGCCAGCAGCTTCAGGGGCCCGGGCCCGAATGGCTACACCTTC. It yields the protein CASSFRGPGPNGYTF.

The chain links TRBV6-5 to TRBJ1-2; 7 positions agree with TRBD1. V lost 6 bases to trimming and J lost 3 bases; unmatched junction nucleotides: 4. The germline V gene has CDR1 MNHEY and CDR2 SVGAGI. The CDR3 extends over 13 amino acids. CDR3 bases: TGTGCCAGCAGCCAACAGGGGTACTATGGCTACACCTTC. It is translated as CASSQQGYYGYTF.

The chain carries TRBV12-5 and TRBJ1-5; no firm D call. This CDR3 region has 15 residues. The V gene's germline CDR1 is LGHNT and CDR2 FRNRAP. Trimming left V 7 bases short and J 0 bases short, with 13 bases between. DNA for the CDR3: TGTGCTAGTGCCGCGGGATTAGATAGCAATCAGCCCCAGCATTTT. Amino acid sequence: CASAAGLDSNQPQHF. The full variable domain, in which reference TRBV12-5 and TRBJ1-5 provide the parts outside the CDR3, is DARVTQTPRHKVTEMGQEVTMRCQPILGHNTVFWYRQTMMQGLELLAYFRNRAPLDDSGMPKDRFSAEMPDATLATLKIQPSEPRDSAVYFCASAAGLDSNQPQHFGDGTRLSIL.

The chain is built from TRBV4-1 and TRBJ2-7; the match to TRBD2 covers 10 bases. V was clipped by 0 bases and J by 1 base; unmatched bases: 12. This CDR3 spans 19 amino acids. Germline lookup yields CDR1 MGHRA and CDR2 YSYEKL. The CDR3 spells CASSQERLLAGPGSYEQYF. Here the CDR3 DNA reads TGCGCCAGCAGCCAAGAGCGGTTACTAGCGGGGCCGGGTTCCTACGAGCAGTACTTC.

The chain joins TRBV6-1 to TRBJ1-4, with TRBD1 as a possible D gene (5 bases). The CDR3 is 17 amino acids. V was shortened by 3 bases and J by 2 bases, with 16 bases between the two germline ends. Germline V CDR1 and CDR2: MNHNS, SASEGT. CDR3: CASSDAGGFRTNEKLFF. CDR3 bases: TGTGCCAGCAGTGACGCGGGGGGTTTTCGCACTAATGAAAAACTGTTTTTT.

CDR3 bases: TGTGCCTGGGTACTAGCGGGAAGCCGGACCCAGTACTTC. Translating it yields CAWVLAGSRTQYF. V is TRBV30 and J is TRBJ2-5; TRBD2 agrees at 10 bases. From germline, CDR1 is GTSNPN and CDR2 SVGIG (reference sequence). The CDR3 loop spans 13 amino acids. V lost 5 bases, J lost 7 bases, and 7 bases stayed unmatched. The whole variable domain, remainder taken from reference TRBV30 and TRBJ2-5, is SQTIHQWPATLVQPVGSPLSLECTVEGTSNPNLYWYRQAAGRGLQLLFYSVGIGQISSEVPQNLSASRPQDRQFILSSKKLLLSDSGFYLCAWVLAGSRTQYFGPGTRLLVL.

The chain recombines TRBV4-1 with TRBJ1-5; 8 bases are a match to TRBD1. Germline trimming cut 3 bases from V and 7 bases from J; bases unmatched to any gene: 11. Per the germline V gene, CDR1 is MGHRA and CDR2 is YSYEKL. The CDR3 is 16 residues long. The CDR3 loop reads CASSQLGRGQEQPQHF. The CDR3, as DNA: TGCGCCAGCAGCCAGCTAGGCAGGGGGCAGGAGCAGCCCCAGCATTTT.

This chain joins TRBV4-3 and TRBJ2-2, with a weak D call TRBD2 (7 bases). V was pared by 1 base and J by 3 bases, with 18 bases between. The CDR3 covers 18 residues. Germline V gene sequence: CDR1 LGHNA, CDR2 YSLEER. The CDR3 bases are TGCGCCAGCAGCCAAGGGTCCACTACGGGGGGCTACACCGGGGAGCTGTTTTTT. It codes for CASSQGSTTGGYTGELFF.